Shown below are 22 T cell receptor beta chains from a single sample sequenced in a study of OX40 agonist ivuxolimab in advanced cancers. Sequencing was performed with immunoSEQ multiplex PCR; in TCRdb, only in-frame clones are kept and a portion is missing. The table lists around 62,000 clones, approximately 91% of them singletons, with about 0.33% in the top ten. Here the sequenced sample was CD4+ or CD8+ T cells sorted from blood, taken in a trial of the OX40 agonist ivuxolimab. Receptors were obtained from an adult with an advanced solid tumor such as melanoma, head and neck, liver or kidney cancer.

The chain has TRBV5-1 and TRBJ1-3; D uncertain. This CDR3 region has 12 residues. Trimming took off 4 bases at V and 1 base at J, with 3 bases between the two ends. The V gene's germline CDR1 is SGHRS and CDR2 YFSETQ. CDR3 residues: CASSQSGNTIYF. The CDR3 DNA reads as TGCGCCAGCAGCCAGTCTGGAAACACCATATATTTT.

This clone was counted a single time. The chain links TRBV28 to TRBJ2-4; D gene ambiguous. The CDR3 extends over 15 amino acids. Looked up from germline, CDR1 is MDHEN and CDR2 is SYDVKM. Trimming removed 7 bases from V and 0 bases from J, with 13 bases in between. The CDR3 region is CASTNETVAKNIQYF. In DNA form, the CDR3 reads TGTGCCAGCACCAATGAGACTGTAGCCAAAAACATTCAGTACTTC.

This clone has a single count. The V and J genes are TRBV2 and TRBJ2-1, with 10 bases fitting TRBD2. The V gene's germline CDR1 is SNHLY and CDR2 FYNNEI. J lost 9 bases, V lost 4 bases, and 9 bases had no gene match. There are 15 residues in the CDR3. The DNA for the CDR3 is TGTGCCAGCAGTGCTGTAGCGGGAGGAGGTTTTGAGCAGTTCTTC. It encodes CASSAVAGGGFEQFF.

The V gene is TRBV4-1, the J gene TRBJ2-3; D gene uncertain. This CDR3 is 16 amino acids long. Germline V gene sequence: CDR1 MGHRA, CDR2 YSYEKL. Deletions cut 3 bases from V and 2 bases from J, with 15 bases between. The CDR3 is CASSHGSVDHTDTQYF. CDR3 in DNA: TGCGCCAGCAGCCACGGTTCGGTCGACCACACAGATACGCAGTATTTT.

This chain joins TRBV6-5 and TRBJ1-1, with TRBD1 identical over 8 bases. Germline-derived CDR1 and CDR2 are MNHEY and SVGAGI. This CDR3 comprises 12 residues. The V segment lost 11 bases and the J segment 1 base; nucleotides outside the gene matches: 3. CDR3 protein: CAGGQGNTEAFF. In DNA, the CDR3 is TGTGCCGGCGGACAGGGGAACACTGAAGCTTTCTTT.

The chain joins TRBV12-5 to TRBJ2-3; D gene uncertain. V lost 2 bases to trimming and J lost 2 bases, with 11 bases between them. Looked up from germline, CDR1 is LGHNT and CDR2 is FRNRAP. The CDR3 is 15 amino acids. CDR3 sequence reads: CASGLWGQNTDTQYF. In DNA form, the CDR3 reads TGTGCTAGTGGTTTGTGGGGTCAGAACACAGATACGCAGTATTTT.

The chain couples TRBV5-1 to TRBJ2-3; 11 bases fit TRBD2. This CDR3 is built from 17 residues. Trimming took 0 bases from V and 2 from J; bases not matched to a gene: 5. CDR1 is SGHRS, CDR2 YFSETQ, per germline. CDR3 amino acids: CASSLATSGTITDTQYF. The CDR3 nucleotides are TGCGCCAGCAGCTTGGCGACTAGCGGGACCATCACAGATACGCAGTATTTT. The variable domain in full, completed from reference TRBV5-1 and TRBJ2-3, reads KAGVTQTPRYLIKTRGQQVTLSCSPISGHRSVSWYQQTPGQGLQFLFEYFSETQRNKGNFPGRFSGRQFSNSRSEMNVSTLELGDSALYLCASSLATSGTITDTQYFGPGTRLTVL.

The J gene is TRBJ2-1, the V gene TRBV6-6; D is ambiguous. There are 15 residues in the CDR3. Germline CDR1 reads MNHNY; CDR2 reads SVGAGI (reference sequence). Trimming left V 3 bases short and J 2 bases short, with 11 bases between. CDR3 amino acids: CASSYGLSAYNEQFF. CDR3 DNA sequence: TGTGCCAGCAGTTATGGTCTATCAGCCTACAATGAGCAGTTCTTC.

The chain carries TRBV7-2 and TRBJ2-5, with 7 positions matching TRBD1. The CDR3 loop spans 14 amino acids. V was clipped by 2 bases and J by 1 base; unmatched bases: 1. CDR1 is SGHTA, CDR2 FQGNSA, per germline. The CDR3 DNA sequence: TGTGCCAGCAGCTTAAGGGGGCCCCAAGAGACCCAGTACTTC. Translated, it gives CASSLRGPQETQYF.

The chain links TRBV18 to TRBJ1-1; D possibly corresponds to TRBD1 (6 bases). CDR3 length equals 15 residues. Germline CDR1 KGHSH, CDR2 LQKENI. V lost 4 bases and J 1 base, leaving 13 bases between the germline ends. The DNA of the CDR3 is TGTGCCAGCTCACTGAAGACAGGATGGAACACTGAAGCTTTCTTT. As protein: CASSLKTGWNTEAFF.

This rearrangement joins TRBV19 to TRBJ2-3, with 10 bases identical to TRBD2. There are 18 residues in the CDR3. The junction had 16 bases not matched to a gene; V was cut back by 0 bases and J by 10 bases. Germline lookup yields CDR1 LNHDA and CDR2 SQIVND (reference sequence). CDR3 DNA: TGTGCCAGTAGTATAGAGGCTAGCGGGAGCTCAAAGTCGTTTGCGCAGTATTTT. Its protein is CASSIEASGSSKSFAQYF.

The chain uses TRBV5-1 and TRBJ1-5; 7 bases align to TRBD1. Germline-derived CDR1 and CDR2 are SGHRS and YFSETQ. V was pared by 0 bases and J by 7 bases, with 7 bases of the junction left unmatched. This CDR3 spans 15 amino acids. CDR3 in DNA: TGCGCCAGCAGCTTGGAAACAGGGGTGGGGCAGCCCCAGCATTTT. Encoded protein: CASSLETGVGQPQHF.

V usage is TRBV15 and J usage is TRBJ1-5; TRBD1 agrees at 7 bases. This CDR3 contains 16 residues. The junction had 6 bases not matched to a gene; V was cut back by 3 bases and J by 1 base. CDR1 LNHNV and CDR2 YYDKDF come from the germline V gene (reference sequence). The CDR3 reads CATSRKTGISNQPQHF. The CDR3 coding sequence is TGTGCCACCAGCAGGAAGACAGGGATCAGCAATCAGCCCCAGCATTTT.

The chain combines TRBV7-6 with TRBJ2-7; TRBD2 agrees at 14 bases. This CDR3 is built from 18 residues. The V and J ends lost 5 bases and 2 bases, in that order; junction bases with no gene match: 11. The germline CDR1 and CDR2 sequences are SGHVS and FNYEAQ. DNA for the CDR3: TGTGCCAGCAGCAGAGGGACTAGCGGGAGTACCCCTGCCTACGAGCAGTACTTC. Encoded protein: CASSRGTSGSTPAYEQYF. Full variable domain (remainder filled in from reference TRBV7-6 and TRBJ2-7): GAGVSQSPRYKVTKRGQDVALRCDPISGHVSLYWYRQALGQGPEFLTYFNYEAQQDKSGLPNDRFSAERPEGSISTLTIQRTEQRDSAMYRCASSRGTSGSTPAYEQYFGPGTRLTVT.

V is TRBV6-5 and J is TRBJ1-6; no clear D. CDR3 length: 14 amino acids. The germline CDR1 and CDR2 sequences are MNHEY and SVGAGI. With 6 bases removed from V and 4 bases from J, the gap between germline ends came to 10 bases. The CDR3 region has the DNA TGTGCCAGCAGCCAACCGGGTTATAATTCACCCCTCCACTTT. Its translation: CASSQPGYNSPLHF.

V and J are TRBV6-1 and TRBJ2-7; the D is unclear. The germline V gene encodes CDR1 MNHNS and CDR2 SASEGT. Trimming took 5 bases from V and 3 from J, leaving 14 bases between them. This CDR3 has 14 amino acids. In DNA, the CDR3 is TGTGCCAGCAGTCCTGGGCCCGCCAGCTACGAGCAGTACTTC. Translated, it gives CASSPGPASYEQYF.

The J gene is TRBJ2-3, the V gene TRBV5-4; no clear D gene. The length of the CDR3 is 14 residues. The germline V gene encodes CDR1 SGHNT and CDR2 YYREEE (reference sequence). Trimming cost V 0 bases and J 2 bases, with 7 bases left between them. CDR3: CASSLGRTTDTQYF. Here the CDR3 DNA reads TGTGCCAGCAGCTTGGGACGAACCACAGATACGCAGTATTTT.

The rearrangement uses TRBV6-5 and TRBJ2-1; a possible D gene is TRBD2 (7 bases). The CDR3 runs 16 residues. Germline V lookup: CDR1 MNHEY, CDR2 SVGAGI. The germline V and J ends were trimmed by 4 bases and 6 bases, with 19 bases remaining between them. CDR3 sequence: CASSLRGASGVNEQFF. The CDR3 nucleotides are TGTGCCAGCAGTTTACGGGGGGCTAGCGGAGTCAATGAGCAGTTCTTC.

The chain has TRBV27 and TRBJ1-5; tentatively, D is TRBD1 (6 bases). V lost 3 bases to trimming and J lost 6 bases, with 12 bases between them. Germline lookup yields CDR1 MNHEY and CDR2 SMNVEV (reference sequence). The CDR3 contains 14 residues. The DNA of the CDR3 is TGTGCCAGCAGTTTCAGAGGGGGGGCTCAGCCCCAGCATTTT. Amino acids: CASSFRGGAQPQHF.

Comment on this clone: One end of the junction fails to match germline, which may point to a read error. The chain combines TRBV19 with TRBJ1-1, with D possibly being TRBD1 (6 bases). CDR3 length: 14 residues. CDR1 LNHDA and CDR2 SQIVND come from the germline V gene (reference sequence). CDR3: CASRGVGTGTEAFF. CDR3 sequence (DNA): TGTGCTAGTAGGGGGGTCGGGACTGGAACTGAAGCTTTCTTT.

This clone has only one observation. CDR3 region: CAIRSGRALDTQYF. The CDR3 region has the DNA TGTGCCATCCGTAGCGGGAGGGCCCTAGATACGCAGTATTTT. The V call is TRBV7-2, the J call TRBJ2-3; 11 nucleotides align to TRBD2. The germline CDR1 and CDR2 sequences are SGHTA and FQGNSA. V was clipped by 10 bases and J by 5 bases; unmatched bases: 8. The CDR3 totals 14 residues.

J is TRBJ1-1 and V is TRBV5-1; D unclear. The V gene's germline CDR1 is SGHRS and CDR2 YFSETQ. With 0 bases removed from V and 3 bases from J, the gap between germline ends came to 3 bases. The CDR3 totals 12 residues. This chain's CDR3 is CASSLGDTEAFF. The CDR3 coding sequence is TGCGCCAGCAGCTTGGGGGACACTGAAGCTTTCTTT.